Presented here are 9 T cell receptor beta chains from one specimen sequenced in a study of T cells after yellow fever vaccination. In TCRdb, the 5' RACE reads were re-called with MiXCR into one record per CDR3 protein. The sample yields under 350,000 distinct CDR3 sequences, roughly 3.9% seen once. The sample was PBMCs, taken 5 days after the yellow fever booster vaccination. Every receptor here comes from a man aged 18 to 29 who received the YFV17D yellow fever vaccine.

This clonotype was found many times. The chain is built from TRBV5-5 and TRBJ2-3, with TRBD2 matching over 9 bases. Germline V lookup: CDR1 SGHKS, CDR2 YYEKEE (reference sequence). This CDR3 region has 14 residues. V gave up 4 bases and J gave up 3 bases; unmatched junction bases: 3. Here the CDR3 reads CASSRGGGTDTQYF. For the CDR3, the DNA is TGTGCCAGCAGCCGCGGGGGGGGAACAGATACGCAGTATTTT.

This CDR3 reads CASNDWGGTEAFF. In nucleotides, the CDR3 is TGCGCCAGCAACGACTGGGGCGGGACTGAAGCTTTCTTT. J is TRBJ1-1 and V is TRBV5-1; the D gene is possibly TRBD1 (5 bases). CDR1 and CDR2 (germline): SGHRS, YFSETQ. The CDR3 has 13 residues. The V end lost 6 bases, the J end lost 5 bases, and 14 bases lay between the germline ends.

The rearrangement uses TRBV12-3 or TRBV12-4 and TRBJ2-1, with D possibly called TRBD1 or TRBD2 (5 bases each). V lost 4 bases, J lost 10 bases, and 14 bases lay in between. CDR3 length: 13 amino acids. This chain's CDR3 is CASSSDGTWEQFF. The CDR3 nucleotides are TGTGCCAGCAGTTCCGACGGGACCTGGGAGCAGTTCTTC.

The chain combines TRBV6-5 with TRBJ1-2; a weak D match, TRBD1 (6 bases). V lost 5 bases to trimming and J lost 8 bases, with 15 bases between them. The CDR3 sequence is 13 residues long. Germline V gives CDR1 MNHEY, CDR2 SVGAGI. The CDR3 nucleotides are TGTGCCAGCAGTCCACCCGGGACAAGAGGCTACACCTTC. It specifies CASSPPGTRGYTF.

This clonotype occurred a few times. The genes are TRBV5-5 and TRBJ1-3; D might be TRBD1 (6 bases). The germline V gene encodes CDR1 SGHKS and CDR2 YYEKEE (reference sequence). This CDR3 contains 15 residues. Trimming removed 2 bases at V and 4 bases at J, with 13 bases between. The CDR3 here is CASSFPGVKGNTIYF. DNA of the CDR3: TGTGCCAGCAGCTTTCCAGGGGTAAAAGGAAACACCATATATTTT.

The rearrangement uses TRBV2 and TRBJ2-6; 11 positions agree with TRBD1. From germline, CDR1 is SNHLY and CDR2 FYNNEI. V was clipped by 6 bases and J by 0 bases; unmatched bases: 4. This CDR3 is 17 amino acids long. The chain's CDR3 is CASRPGQGVSGANVLTF. The CDR3, as DNA: TGTGCCAGCAGGCCGGGACAGGGGGTCTCTGGGGCCAACGTCCTGACTTTC.

This chain connects TRBV10-3 to TRBJ1-3, with a tentative D call TRBD1 (5 bases). The CDR3 has 15 amino acids. Trimming removed 8 bases from V and 2 bases from J, with 16 bases in between. In germline, CDR1 is ENHRY, CDR2 SYGVKD. As DNA, the CDR3 is TGTGCCATCGTACCGGGACGAGGAACTGGAAACACCATATATTTT. Residues: CAIVPGRGTGNTIYF.

The V and J genes are TRBV9 and TRBJ1-2, with D unclear. Trimming took 0 bases from V and 0 from J, leaving 12 bases between them. CDR3 size: 16 residues. Germline V gene lookup returns CDR1 SGDLS and CDR2 YYNGEE. Here the CDR3 reads CASSVVPAGANYGYTF. For the CDR3, the DNA is TGTGCCAGCAGCGTAGTTCCCGCTGGGGCTAACTATGGCTACACCTTC. Full variable domain (remainder filled in from reference TRBV9 and TRBJ1-2): DSGVTQTPKHLITATGQRVTLRCSPRSGDLSVYWYQQSLDQGLQFLIQYYNGEERAKGNILERFSAQQFPDLHSELNLSSLELGDSALYFCASSVVPAGANYGYTFGSGTRLTVV.

This chain links TRBV19 with TRBJ1-5, with TRBD1 matching 8 bases. Germline V gene lookup returns CDR1 LNHDA and CDR2 SQIVND (reference sequence). This CDR3 is built from 16 residues. With V trimmed by 9 bases and J by 5 bases, 15 bases remained unmatched. The CDR3 region is CASGEEAGGLDQPQHF. The DNA for the CDR3 is TGTGCCAGCGGGGAGGAGGCAGGGGGCTTAGATCAGCCCCAGCATTTT.